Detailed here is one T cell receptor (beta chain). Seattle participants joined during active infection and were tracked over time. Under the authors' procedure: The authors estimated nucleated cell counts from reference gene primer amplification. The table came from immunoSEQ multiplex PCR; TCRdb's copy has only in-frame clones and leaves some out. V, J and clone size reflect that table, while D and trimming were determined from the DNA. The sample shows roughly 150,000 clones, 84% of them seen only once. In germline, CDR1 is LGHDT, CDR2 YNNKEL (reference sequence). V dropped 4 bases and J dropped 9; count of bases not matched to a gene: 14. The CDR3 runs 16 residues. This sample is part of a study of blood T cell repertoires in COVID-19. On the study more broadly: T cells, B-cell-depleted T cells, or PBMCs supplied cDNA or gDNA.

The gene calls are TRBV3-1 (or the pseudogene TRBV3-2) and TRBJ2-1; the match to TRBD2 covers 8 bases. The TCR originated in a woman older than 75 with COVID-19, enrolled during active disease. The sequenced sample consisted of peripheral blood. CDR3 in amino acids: CASSRFLAGLSFEQFF. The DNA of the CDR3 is TGTGCCAGCAGCCGGTTTCTAGCGGGCTTGTCTTTTGAGCAGTTCTTC.